This T cell receptor beta chain was documented in a study of T-cell memory formation after mild COVID-19. This CDR3 has 13 residues. Germline V gene data show CDR1 as SGHRS and CDR2 as YFSETQ. Between the trimmed V and J ends, which lost 4 bases and 3 bases, there was a span of 11 bases. Using constant-segment primers, 5'RACE produced TCR alpha and TCR beta cDNA libraries carrying sample barcodes and UMIs. TCRdb re-called the 5' RACE reads through MiXCR, storing one row per CDR3 protein. The sample lists hundreds of thousands of distinct CDR3 sequences, roughly 17% occurring once. The table lists this clonotype with a few counts. Its antigen is as yet unknown. Study-wide findings and caveats: Pre-infection memory carried some responding clones, suggesting that cross-reactive memory joined. Among clones peaking at day 37 in the second wave, SARS-CoV-2 specificity remained unconfirmed. Clones which contracted sat mainly in CM and EM if CD4+, and in EMRA if CD8+.

This chain connects TRBV5-1 to TRBJ2-7; TRBD2 is a possible D gene (5 bases). The sequenced sample consisted of PBMCs or a T cell subset sorted from them (not recorded which). The sequence was collected from an adult woman who had mild COVID-19 (a few samples of this study predate the infection). Cell type and time point are not known. Written as DNA, the CDR3 is TGCGCCAGCAGCCTTCTCCGGGACTACGAGCAGTACTTC. It yields the protein CASSLLRDYEQYF.